These 17 T cell receptor beta chains came from one sample sequenced in a study of T cells in Graves' hyperthyroidism and ophthalmopathy. RNA transcripts served as the template for amplifying TCR beta CDR3 regions. The primer set for the first-round RT-PCR of the TCR CDR3 was HTBI. TCRdb fed the multiplex PCR reads into MiXCR, producing one record per CDR3 protein. The data contain about 290,000 distinct CDR3 sequences, 10% to 15% of them singletons. Sequencing was performed on blood. All receptors derive from a woman in her twenties or thirties with Graves' hyperthyroidism that later progressed to Graves' ophthalmopathy.

This clonotype has more than one count but fewer than ten. This chain connects TRBV19 to TRBJ2-4; the match to TRBD2 covers 7 bases. The CDR3 runs 15 residues. CDR1 and CDR2 from the germline V gene are LNHDA and SQIVND (reference sequence). The trim removed 4 bases at V and 0 bases at J, leaving 3 bases unmatched. The CDR3 bases are TGTGCCAGTAGTACCGGGAGGATAGCCAAAAACATTCAGTACTTC. Translation: CASSTGRIAKNIQYF.

The chain uses TRBV29-1 and TRBJ1-2, with 8 bases aligning to TRBD1. Germline lookup yields CDR1 SQVTM and CDR2 ANQGSEA. This CDR3 is 14 amino acids long. Losses at the gene ends were 3 bases for V and 2 bases for J; bases not matched to a gene: 5. CDR3 nucleotide sequence: TGCAGCGTTGACAGGACAGGGAACAACTATGGCTACACCTTC. Its translation is CSVDRTGNNYGYTF.

This clonotype was counted ten times or more. The CDR3, as DNA: TGTGCCACCAGCAGAGTGGGACAGGGAGGACGGGAGACCCAGTACTTC. Translating it yields CATSRVGQGGRETQYF. The chain couples TRBV15 to TRBJ2-5; 9 nucleotides line up with TRBD1. This CDR3 spans 16 amino acids. V trimming: 1 base; J trimming: 5 bases; junction bases outside the gene matches: 8. Looked up from germline, CDR1 is LNHNV and CDR2 is YYDKDF (reference sequence).

This clonotype showed up just a few times. A junction end diverges from the germline sequence, so it may reflect a read error. The chain joins TRBV7-7 to TRBJ2-1, with TRBD2 matching over 7 bases. The germline CDR1 and CDR2 sequences are SSHAT and FNYEAQ (reference sequence). CDR3 length: 13 amino acids. DNA for the CDR3: TGTGCTAGCAGCTTGTTTCTAGCGGCTGAGCAGTTCTTC. Translating gives CASSLFLAAEQFF.

There are many counts of this clonotype. The gene calls are TRBV4-1 and TRBJ2-7; 7 nucleotides line up with TRBD2. CDR3 length: 16 amino acids. CDR1 and CDR2 from the germline V gene are MGHRA and YSYEKL. The V gene end was trimmed by 0 bases and the J gene end by 1 base; junction bases not matched to a gene: 6. DNA for the CDR3: TGCGCCAGCAGCCAAGATCCGGGCGGGAGTTCCTACGAGCAGTACTTC. Protein sequence: CASSQDPGGSSYEQYF.

V usage is TRBV6-5 and J usage is TRBJ2-1, with 9 bases that match TRBD2. This CDR3 comprises 15 residues. Germline CDR1 is MNHEY and CDR2 is SVGAGI. V trimming: 4 bases; J trimming: 5 bases; junction bases outside the gene matches: 6. CDR3 amino acids: CASSFGGRANNEQFF. As DNA, the CDR3 is TGTGCCAGCAGTTTTGGCGGGAGGGCCAACAATGAGCAGTTCTTC.

There are many counts of this clonotype. This rearrangement joins TRBV7-2 to TRBJ2-2, with D tentatively TRBD2 (6 bases). Germline V lookup: CDR1 SGHTA, CDR2 FQGNSA. This CDR3 has 16 residues. V was trimmed by 2 bases and J by 5 bases, leaving 15 bases between them. The CDR3 DNA sequence: TGTGCCAGCAGCTTAAATTCCCGGGAGAAAACCGGGGAGCTGTTTTTT. Its translation is CASSLNSREKTGELFF.

This clonotype showed up many times. The gene calls are TRBV7-2 and TRBJ1-4, with TRBD1 matching over 7 bases. The CDR3 covers 15 residues. CDR1 and CDR2 (germline): SGHTA, FQGNSA. Losses at the gene ends were 3 bases for V and 8 bases for J; bases not matched to a gene: 9. The CDR3 sequence is CASSFSGTVNEKLFF. The DNA for the CDR3 is TGTGCCAGCAGCTTTTCCGGGACAGTCAACGAAAAACTGTTTTTT.

This clonotype was seen at least ten times. The chain combines TRBV4-1 with TRBJ2-7, with D perhaps matching TRBD2 (5 bases). Germline V CDR1 and CDR2: MGHRA, YSYEKL. This CDR3 comprises 16 residues. The V and J ends lost 0 bases and 4 bases respectively, with 16 bases between them. CDR3 in amino acids: CASSQDPQRMGYEQYF. The DNA for the CDR3 is TGCGCCAGCAGCCAAGATCCCCAGCGGATGGGGTACGAGCAGTACTTC.

This clonotype was seen more than once but under ten times. The chain joins TRBV6-2 or TRBV6-3 to TRBJ1-4; 7 bases are a match to TRBD1. The CDR3 totals 13 residues. Germline-derived CDR1 and CDR2 are MNHEY and SVGEGT. V shed 5 bases, J shed 4 bases, and the junction held 1 base outside the gene matches. CDR3 residues: CASSRDSNEKLFF. The CDR3 DNA sequence: TGTGCCAGCAGTCGGGACAGTAATGAAAAACTGTTTTTT.

This clonotype was picked up a small number of times. The rearrangement uses TRBV6-1 and TRBJ1-2, with a possible D match to TRBD1 (6 bases). The V gene's germline CDR1 is MNHNS and CDR2 SASEGT. V was clipped by 5 bases and J by 8 bases, with 9 bases between them. The CDR3 runs to 11 residues. CDR3 region: CASSPDRGYTF. CDR3 nucleotides: TGTGCCAGCAGTCCCGACAGGGGCTACACCTTC.

This clonotype was detected ten times or more. The chain uses TRBV7-2 and TRBJ1-1; D is unresolved. The CDR3 is 13 amino acids. Germline V gene lookup returns CDR1 SGHTA and CDR2 FQGNSA. The ends were cut back, 5 bases at V and 0 bases at J, with 7 bases in the middle. This chain's CDR3 is CASSPYMNTEAFF. The CDR3 DNA sequence: TGTGCCAGCAGCCCATACATGAACACTGAAGCTTTCTTT.

In its sample, this clonotype was seen many times. V is TRBV5-6 and J is TRBJ1-1; 9 positions agree with TRBD1. The trim removed 4 bases at V and 5 bases at J, leaving 9 bases unmatched. Germline V gene lookup returns CDR1 SGHDT and CDR2 YYEEEE. The CDR3 length is 15 residues. The CDR3 is CASSKTGGARTEAFF. The CDR3 DNA is TGTGCCAGCAGCAAAACAGGGGGCGCCCGGACTGAAGCTTTCTTT. Variable domain in full (rest from reference TRBV5-6 and TRBJ1-1): DAGVTQSPTHLIKTRGQQVTLRCSPKSGHDTVSWYQQALGQGPQFIFQYYEEEERQRGNFPDRFSGHQFPNYSSELNVNALLLGDSALYLCASSKTGGARTEAFFGQGTRLTVV.

The sample holds many counts of this clonotype. The CDR3 sequence is CASSTSGQRIPYEQYF. The CDR3 DNA follows: TGTGCCAGCAGCACATCGGGACAGAGAATTCCCTACGAGCAGTACTTC. V gene TRBV27 combines with J gene TRBJ2-7; 7 bases align to TRBD1. The CDR3 totals 16 residues. With V trimmed by 6 bases and J by 2 bases, 13 bases remained unmatched. Germline loops: CDR1 MNHEY, CDR2 SMNVEV (reference sequence).

This clonotype was observed many times. The chain's CDR3 is CASSPGTQNTEAFF. The CDR3 DNA sequence: TGTGCCAGCTCACCGGGGACTCAGAACACTGAAGCTTTCTTT. The chain employs TRBV18 and TRBJ1-1; possible D gene TRBD1, 5 bases. In germline, CDR1 is KGHSH, CDR2 LQKENI. This CDR3 has 14 residues. V was pared by 3 bases and J by 1 base, with 9 bases between. The full variable domain, completed using reference TRBV18 and TRBJ1-1, is NAGVMQNPRHLVRRRGQEARLRCSPMKGHSHVYWYRQLPEEGLKFMVYLQKENIIDESGMPKERFSAEFPKEGPSILRIQQVVRGDSAAYFCASSPGTQNTEAFFGQGTRLTVV.

V usage is TRBV19 and J usage is TRBJ1-3, with TRBD1 matching 7 bases. Per the germline V gene, CDR1 is LNHDA and CDR2 is SQIVND (reference sequence). This CDR3 contains 14 residues. V shed 10 bases and J 7 bases; nucleotides not matched to a gene: 13. The CDR3 DNA follows: TGTGCCACCCGACCCTTACAGGGGACGAACACCATATATTTT. It codes for CATRPLQGTNTIYF.

This clonotype was counted between two and nine times. The rearrangement joins TRBV12-3 or TRBV12-4 to TRBJ2-5; 12 nucleotides align to TRBD2. CDR3 length: 14 amino acids. With 6 bases clipped from V and 6 bases from J, the junction kept 5 bases outside the gene matches. CDR3 protein: CASRQTSGSKTQYF. The CDR3 region has the DNA TGTGCCAGCAGGCAGACTAGCGGGAGCAAGACCCAGTACTTC.